The T cell receptor beta chain described here comes from a study of blood T cell repertoires in COVID-19. Looking at the study overall: Samples representing acute and convalescent COVID-19 were sourced from the United States, Italy and Spain. T cells, B-cell-depleted T cells, or PBMCs provided the cDNA or gDNA that served as material.

Per germline, CDR1 SGHVS and CDR2 FQNEAQ. The CDR3 runs to 15 residues. Trimming pared 1 base from V and 7 bases from J, leaving 16 bases between. Under the authors' procedure: Quantification of nucleated cells was approximated via reference gene primer amplification. This table comes from immunoSEQ multiplex PCR, and its TCRdb copy is limited to in-frame clones, with some not included. V and J calls and clone size are as listed in that table; D and trimming were resolved from the DNA. The sample records 90,000 to 130,000 clones, about 80% being singletons. This clone was seen only a few times. The genes are TRBV7-8 and TRBJ1-2; a weak D match, TRBD1 (6 bases). The sequence was collected from a woman between 65 and 79 years old with acute or convalescent COVID-19. What was sequenced was peripheral blood. This CDR3 is CASSLDAGGGRGYTF. CDR3 in DNA: TGTGCCAGCAGCTTAGACGCGGGGGGCGGTCGTGGCTACACCTTC.